This T cell receptor (beta chain) was obtained from a study of blood T cells in healthy people across ages. Study-level findings and limits: Older individuals had lower TCR beta diversity per million T cells (the decline was roughly linear).

Sample-barcoded 5' priming and a J-beta primer mix drove a second PCR of 7 to 11 cycles. Each cDNA molecule was tagged by a template-switch adaptor with 12 random nucleotides. TCRdb passed the 5' RACE reads through MiXCR, listing each CDR3 protein once. This table has approximately 800,000 distinct CDR3 sequences, around 50% appearing once. Worth noting for this clonotype: Its specificity is not known.

Isolation yielded PBMCs, at least 6.5 million per sample, in every case. The V gene's germline CDR1 is SEHNR and CDR2 FQNEAQ (reference sequence). V lost 4 bases to trimming and J lost 1 base; unmatched junction nucleotides: 5. CDR3 length: 16 amino acids. The specimen was blood. This clonotype was obtained from a man of 80 years or more in good health. The V and J genes are TRBV7-9 and TRBJ2-1, with TRBD1 matching over 9 bases. CDR3 DNA sequence: TGTGCCAGCAGCTGGACAGGGGCTGAATCCTACAATGAGCAGTTCTTC. Protein sequence: CASSWTGAESYNEQFF.